Included here is one T cell receptor (beta chain) sequence, with context. The data were taken from a study of blood T cell repertoires in COVID-19. Whole-study context: Samples came from the United States, Italy and Spain, spanning acute and convalescent COVID-19. From T cells, B-cell-depleted T cells, or PBMCs came the material, which was cDNA or gDNA.

V lost 5 bases and J lost 9, with 15 bases in between. Germline CDR1 is MDHEN and CDR2 is SYDVKM. The CDR3 extends over 13 amino acids. As processed by the authors: The authors estimated nucleated cell counts from reference gene primer amplification. Sequencing used immunoSEQ multiplex PCR; TCRdb keeps in-frame clones, though not all of them. V, J and clone size are those of that table, while D and trimming were read from the DNA. The sample shows about 160,000 clones, about 87% of them seen only once. This chain uses TRBV28 with TRBJ2-3; D may be TRBD2 (6 bases). This clonotype originated in a woman aged 55-69 years who had recovered from COVID-19. The sample comprised peripheral blood. DNA for the CDR3: TGTGCCAGCAGTCCCCATTCGGGACTCACGCAGTATTTT. Its translation: CASSPHSGLTQYF. The entire variable domain, with the rest obtained from reference TRBV28 and TRBJ2-3, is as follows: DVKVTQSSRYLVKRTGEKVFLECVQDMDHENMFWYRQDPGLGLRLIYFSYDVKMKEKGDIPEGYSVSREKKERFSLILESASTNQTSMYLCASSPHSGLTQYFGPGTRLTVL.